One and the same sample provided the 8 T cell receptor beta chains below, sequenced in a study of T cells after yellow fever vaccination. MiXCR, run by TCRdb on the 5' RACE reads, gives a single entry per CDR3 protein. This table holds hundreds of thousands of distinct CDR3 sequences, 10% to 15% found once. Sequenced material: PBMCs, taken on the day of the yellow fever booster vaccination. The receptors were gathered from a man between 25 and 39 years old who received the YFV17D yellow fever vaccine.

The V and J genes are TRBV29-1 and TRBJ2-1, with 9 positions matching TRBD2. This CDR3 is built from 11 residues. After removal of 6 bases from V and 12 bases from J, the junction contained 6 bases not matched to a gene. Germline CDR1 and CDR2: SQVTM and ANQGSEA. CDR3 DNA: TGCAGCGTCCAACTAGCGGGCATGCAGTTCTTC. It is translated as CSVQLAGMQFF.

This clonotype was observed a handful of times. The chain links TRBV3-1 to TRBJ1-1; D not certain. The germline V gene encodes CDR1 LGHDT and CDR2 YNNKEL (reference sequence). V lost 2 bases and J 5 bases, leaving 15 bases between the germline ends. The CDR3 totals 15 residues. CDR3 in amino acids: CASSQTPRVGTEAFF. DNA of the CDR3: TGTGCCAGCAGCCAAACACCCCGAGTAGGGACTGAAGCTTTCTTT.

There are a few counts of this clonotype. The rearrangement links TRBV4-3 to TRBJ2-6; TRBD1 matches at 7 bases. The CDR3 runs 18 residues. The ends lost 4 bases at V and 0 bases at J; junction bases unmatched: 9. CDR1 and CDR2 from the germline V gene are LGHNA and YSLEER. CDR3: CASSPRDRAPSGANVLTF. DNA for the CDR3: TGCGCCAGCAGCCCCAGAGACAGGGCACCCTCTGGGGCCAACGTCCTGACTTTC.

The chain recombines TRBV18 with TRBJ1-2, with D perhaps TRBD1 (5 bases). CDR1 and CDR2 (germline): KGHSH, LQKENI. CDR3 length: 14 amino acids. V lost 0 bases to trimming and J lost 6 bases, with 11 bases between them. CDR3 coding DNA: TGTGCCAGCTCACCACCATTGTTAGGGGATGGCTACACCTTC. Translation: CASSPPLLGDGYTF.

This chain joins TRBV5-1 and TRBJ2-5, with D possibly matching TRBD2 (5 bases). Trimming shortened V by 4 bases and J by 1 base, and 14 bases separated the two germline ends. CDR1 is SGHRS, CDR2 YFSETQ, per germline. This CDR3 contains 15 residues. The CDR3 region is CASSPTPGFQETQYF. The DNA of the CDR3 is TGCGCCAGCAGCCCCACCCCGGGATTCCAAGAGACCCAGTACTTC.

J is TRBJ2-3 and V is TRBV20-1; the match to TRBD1 covers 9 bases. The CDR3 consists of 15 residues. The J segment lost 2 bases and the V segment lost 3 bases, leaving 6 bases of the junction unmatched. The germline V gene encodes CDR1 DFQATT and CDR2 SNEGSKA (reference sequence). The CDR3 bases are TGCAGTGCTAGCCCCCGGGACAGGGCCACAGATACGCAGTATTTT. It codes for CSASPRDRATDTQYF.

This clonotype was seen a handful of times. CDR3 coding DNA: TGCGCCAGCAGCGTACAGGGGGCGGACGGCTACACCTTC. It is translated as CASSVQGADGYTF. The chain carries TRBV5-1 and TRBJ1-2, with 9 bases matching TRBD1. Per germline, CDR1 SGHRS and CDR2 YFSETQ. This CDR3 is built from 13 residues. The junction had 6 bases not matched to a gene; V was cut back by 4 bases and J by 8 bases.

The chain joins TRBV29-1 to TRBJ2-7; a possible D gene is TRBD1 (5 bases). The CDR3 is 13 residues long. Trimming removed 3 bases from V and 3 bases from J, with 12 bases in between. CDR1 is SQVTM and CDR2 is ANQGSEA in the germline V gene. CDR3 bases: TGCAGCGTTGAGAAGGACACGGGCTACGAGCAGTACTTC. The encoded protein is CSVEKDTGYEQYF.